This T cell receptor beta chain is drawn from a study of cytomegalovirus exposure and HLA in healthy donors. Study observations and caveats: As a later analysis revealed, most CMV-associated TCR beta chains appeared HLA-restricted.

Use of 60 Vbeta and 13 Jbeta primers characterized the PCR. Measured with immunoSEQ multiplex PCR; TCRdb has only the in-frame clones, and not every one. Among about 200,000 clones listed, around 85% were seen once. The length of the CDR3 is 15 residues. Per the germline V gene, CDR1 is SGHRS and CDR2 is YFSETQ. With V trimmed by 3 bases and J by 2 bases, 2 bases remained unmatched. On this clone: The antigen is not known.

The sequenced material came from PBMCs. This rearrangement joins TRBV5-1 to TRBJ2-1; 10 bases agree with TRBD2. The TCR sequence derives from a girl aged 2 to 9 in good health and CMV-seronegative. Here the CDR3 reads CASSSTSGAYNEQFF. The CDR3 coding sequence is TGCGCCAGCAGCTCCACTAGCGGGGCCTACAATGAGCAGTTCTTC.